This TCR beta chain was recorded in a study of T cell changes during pregnancy in multiple sclerosis. Data came from immunoSEQ multiplex PCR; TCRdb stores just in-frame clones and leaves some out. Found here are about 75,000 clones, over 80% of them singletons; the top ten hold 0.4% to 0.45%. CDR3 length: 17 residues. Germline V gives CDR1 SGHRS, CDR2 YFSETQ. Trimming took 0 bases from V and 4 from J; bases not matched to a gene: 9. The sequences come from CD4+ T cells from peripheral blood mononuclear cells, collected before pregnancy. This chain uses TRBV5-1 with TRBJ2-1; TRBD2 matches at 8 bases. The source of this sequence is a female donor with multiple sclerosis, enrolled in a pregnancy study. CDR3 DNA sequence: TGCGCCAGCAGCTTGGGGCTAGCGGGCTCCGCTTACAATGAGCAGTTCTTC. Protein: CASSLGLAGSAYNEQFF.